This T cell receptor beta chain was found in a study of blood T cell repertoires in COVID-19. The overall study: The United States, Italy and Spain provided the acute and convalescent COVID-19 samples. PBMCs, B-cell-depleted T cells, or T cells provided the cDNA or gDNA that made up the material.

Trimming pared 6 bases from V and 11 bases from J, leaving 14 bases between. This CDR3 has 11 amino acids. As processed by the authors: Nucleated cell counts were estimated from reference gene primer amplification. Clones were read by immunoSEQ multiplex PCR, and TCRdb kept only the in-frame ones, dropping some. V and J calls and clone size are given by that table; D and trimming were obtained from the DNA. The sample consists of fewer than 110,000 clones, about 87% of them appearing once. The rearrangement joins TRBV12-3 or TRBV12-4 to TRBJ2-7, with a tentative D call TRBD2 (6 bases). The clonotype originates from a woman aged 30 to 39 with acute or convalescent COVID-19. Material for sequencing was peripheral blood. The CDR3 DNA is TGTGCCAGCAGGGGAGGACCAGAAGAGTACTTC. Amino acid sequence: CASRGGPEEYF.